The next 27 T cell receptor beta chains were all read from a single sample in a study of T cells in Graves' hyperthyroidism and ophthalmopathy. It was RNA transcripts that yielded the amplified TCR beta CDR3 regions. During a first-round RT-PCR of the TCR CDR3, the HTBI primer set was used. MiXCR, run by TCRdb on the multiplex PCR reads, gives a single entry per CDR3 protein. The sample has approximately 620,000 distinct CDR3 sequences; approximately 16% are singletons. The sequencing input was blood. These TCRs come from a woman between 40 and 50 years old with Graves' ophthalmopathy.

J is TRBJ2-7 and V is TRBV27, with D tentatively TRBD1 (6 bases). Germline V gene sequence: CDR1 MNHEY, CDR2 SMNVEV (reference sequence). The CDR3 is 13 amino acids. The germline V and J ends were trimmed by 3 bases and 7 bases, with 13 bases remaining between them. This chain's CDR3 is CASSLQSQGEQYF. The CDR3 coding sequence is TGTGCCAGCAGTTTGCAGTCTCAGGGGGAGCAGTACTTC.

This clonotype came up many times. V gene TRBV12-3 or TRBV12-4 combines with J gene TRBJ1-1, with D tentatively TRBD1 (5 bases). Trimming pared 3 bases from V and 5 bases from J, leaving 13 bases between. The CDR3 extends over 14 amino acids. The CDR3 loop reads CASSLKGSGTEAFF. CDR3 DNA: TGTGCCAGCAGTTTGAAGGGGAGTGGGACTGAAGCTTTCTTT.

CDR3 loop: CASSDERDSPLHF. CDR3 coding DNA: TGTGCCAGCAGTGACGAGAGGGATTCACCCCTCCACTTT. The chain recombines TRBV6-4 with TRBJ1-6; D is unclear. The CDR3 covers 13 residues. Trimming removed 2 bases at V and 8 bases at J, with 7 bases between. Germline V lookup: CDR1 MRHNA, CDR2 SNTAGT.

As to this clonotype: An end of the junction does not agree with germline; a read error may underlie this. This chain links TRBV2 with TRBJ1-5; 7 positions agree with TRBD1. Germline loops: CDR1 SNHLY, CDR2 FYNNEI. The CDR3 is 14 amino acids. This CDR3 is CASSSDRAHQPRHF. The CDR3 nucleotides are TGTGCCAGCAGTTCTGACAGGGCCCATCAGCCCCGGCATTTT.

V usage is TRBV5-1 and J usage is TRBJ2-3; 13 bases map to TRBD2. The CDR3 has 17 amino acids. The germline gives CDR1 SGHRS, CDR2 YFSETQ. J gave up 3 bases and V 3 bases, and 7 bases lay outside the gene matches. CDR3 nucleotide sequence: TGCGCCAGCAGCTGGACTAGCGGGGGCGCCGGGACAGATACGCAGTATTTT. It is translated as CASSWTSGGAGTDTQYF.

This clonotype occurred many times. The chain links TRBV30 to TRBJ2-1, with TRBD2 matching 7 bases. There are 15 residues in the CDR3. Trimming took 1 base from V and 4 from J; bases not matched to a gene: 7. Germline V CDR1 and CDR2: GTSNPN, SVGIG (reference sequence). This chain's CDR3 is CAWSAAGLRYNEQFF. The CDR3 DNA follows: TGTGCCTGGAGTGCAGCGGGACTCCGGTACAATGAGCAGTTCTTC.

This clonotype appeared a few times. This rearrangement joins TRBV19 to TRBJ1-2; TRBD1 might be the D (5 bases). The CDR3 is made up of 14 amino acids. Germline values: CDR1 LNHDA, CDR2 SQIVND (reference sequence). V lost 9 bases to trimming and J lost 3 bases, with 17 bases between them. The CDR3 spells CASTPGAGYYGYTF. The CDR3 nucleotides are TGTGCCAGCACTCCCGGGGCTGGCTACTATGGCTACACCTTC.

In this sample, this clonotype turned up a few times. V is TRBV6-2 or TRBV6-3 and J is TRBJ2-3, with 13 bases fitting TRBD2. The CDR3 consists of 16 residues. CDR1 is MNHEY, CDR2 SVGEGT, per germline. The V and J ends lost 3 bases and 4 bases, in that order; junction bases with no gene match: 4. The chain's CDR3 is CASSYGLAGDPDTQYF. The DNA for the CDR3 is TGTGCCAGCAGTTATGGACTAGCGGGAGACCCAGATACGCAGTATTTT.

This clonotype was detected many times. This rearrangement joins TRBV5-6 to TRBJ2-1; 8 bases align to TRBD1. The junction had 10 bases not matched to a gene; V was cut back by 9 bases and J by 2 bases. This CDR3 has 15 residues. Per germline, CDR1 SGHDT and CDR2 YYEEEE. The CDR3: CATRPRTGTYNEQFF. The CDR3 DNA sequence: TGTGCCACCCGTCCCAGGACAGGGACCTACAATGAGCAGTTCTTC.

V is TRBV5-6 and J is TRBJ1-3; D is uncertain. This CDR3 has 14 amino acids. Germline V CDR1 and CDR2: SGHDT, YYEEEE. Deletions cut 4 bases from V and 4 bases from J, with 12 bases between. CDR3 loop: CASSIRTAGNTIYF. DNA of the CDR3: TGTGCCAGCAGCATAAGGACTGCCGGAAACACCATATATTTT.

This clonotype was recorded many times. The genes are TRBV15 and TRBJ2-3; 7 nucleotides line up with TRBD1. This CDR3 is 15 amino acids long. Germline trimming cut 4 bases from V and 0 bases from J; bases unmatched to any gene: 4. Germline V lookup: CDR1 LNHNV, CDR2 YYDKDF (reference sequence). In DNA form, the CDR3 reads TGTGCCACCAGCAAGGGACAGTCTAGCACAGATACGCAGTATTTT. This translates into CATSKGQSSTDTQYF.

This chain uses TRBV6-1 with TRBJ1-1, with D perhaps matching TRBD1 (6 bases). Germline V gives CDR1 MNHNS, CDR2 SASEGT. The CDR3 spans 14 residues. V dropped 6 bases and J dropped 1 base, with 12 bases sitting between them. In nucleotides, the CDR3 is TGTGCCAGCAGCGGACAGTTTTCGAACACTGAAGCTTTCTTT. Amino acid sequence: CASSGQFSNTEAFF.

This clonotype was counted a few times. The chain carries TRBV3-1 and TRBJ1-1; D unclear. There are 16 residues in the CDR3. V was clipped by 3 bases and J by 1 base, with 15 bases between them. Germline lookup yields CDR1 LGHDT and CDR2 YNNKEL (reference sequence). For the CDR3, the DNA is TGTGCCAGCAGCCACAGCGGGCTCACTTCGAACACTGAAGCTTTCTTT. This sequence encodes CASSHSGLTSNTEAFF.

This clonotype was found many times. The CDR3 coding sequence is TGTGCCAGCAGCTTAGTGCCCCCTACTAGCGGGAGGCCTCAAGAGACCCAGTACTTC. This sequence encodes CASSLVPPTSGRPQETQYF. The chain couples TRBV7-2 to TRBJ2-5; 12 bases are shared with TRBD2. This CDR3 has 19 residues. Germline assignment: CDR1 SGHTA and CDR2 FQGNSA. The V and J ends lost 1 base and 2 bases, in that order; junction bases with no gene match: 11.

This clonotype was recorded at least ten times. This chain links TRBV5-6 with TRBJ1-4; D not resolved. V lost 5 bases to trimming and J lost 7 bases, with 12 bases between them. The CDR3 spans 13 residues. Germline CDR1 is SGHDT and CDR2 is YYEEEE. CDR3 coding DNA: TGTGCCAGCAGTTCCCGGACTGTTGAAAAACTGTTTTTT. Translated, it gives CASSSRTVEKLFF. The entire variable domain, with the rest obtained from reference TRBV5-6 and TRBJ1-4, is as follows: DAGVTQSPTHLIKTRGQQVTLRCSPKSGHDTVSWYQQALGQGPQFIFQYYEEEERQRGNFPDRFSGHQFPNYSSELNVNALLLGDSALYLCASSSRTVEKLFFGSGTQLSVL.

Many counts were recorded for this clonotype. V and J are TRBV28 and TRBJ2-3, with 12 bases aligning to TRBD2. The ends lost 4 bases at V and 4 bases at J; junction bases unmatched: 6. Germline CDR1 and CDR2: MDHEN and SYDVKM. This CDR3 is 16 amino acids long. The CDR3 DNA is TGTGCCAGCAGTTCCTCGGGACTAGCGGGTCCAGATACGCAGTATTTT. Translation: CASSSSGLAGPDTQYF.

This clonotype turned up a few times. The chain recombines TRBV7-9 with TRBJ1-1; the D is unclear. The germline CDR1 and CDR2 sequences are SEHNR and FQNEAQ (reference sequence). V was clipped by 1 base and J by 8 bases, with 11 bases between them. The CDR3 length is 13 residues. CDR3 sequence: CASSLVVTTEAFF. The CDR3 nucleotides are TGTGCCAGCAGCTTAGTGGTGACGACCGAAGCTTTCTTT.

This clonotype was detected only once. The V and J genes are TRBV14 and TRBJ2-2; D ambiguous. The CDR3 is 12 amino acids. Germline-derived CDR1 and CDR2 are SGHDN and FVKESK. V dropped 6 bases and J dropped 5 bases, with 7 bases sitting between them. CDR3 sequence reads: CASSILTGELFF. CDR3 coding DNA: TGTGCCAGCAGTATATTGACCGGGGAGCTGTTTTTT. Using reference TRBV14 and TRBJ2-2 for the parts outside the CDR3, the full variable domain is EAGVTQFPSHSVIEKGQTVTLRCDPISGHDNLYWYRRVMGKEIKFLLHFVKESKQDESGMPNNRFLAERTGGTYSTLKVQPAELEDSGVYFCASSILTGELFFGEGSRLTVL.

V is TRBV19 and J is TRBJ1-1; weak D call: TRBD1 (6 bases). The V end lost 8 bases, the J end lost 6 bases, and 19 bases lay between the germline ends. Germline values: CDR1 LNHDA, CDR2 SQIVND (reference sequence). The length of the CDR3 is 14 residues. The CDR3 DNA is TGTGCCAGTGATCGAGGGGGGGAGCAATCTGAAGCTTTCTTT. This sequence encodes CASDRGGEQSEAFF. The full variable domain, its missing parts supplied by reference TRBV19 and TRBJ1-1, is DGGITQSPKYLFRKEGQNVTLSCEQNLNHDAMYWYRQDPGQGLRLIYYSQIVNDFQKGDIAEGYSVSREKKESFPLTVTSAQKNPTAFYLCASDRGGEQSEAFFGQGTRLTVV.

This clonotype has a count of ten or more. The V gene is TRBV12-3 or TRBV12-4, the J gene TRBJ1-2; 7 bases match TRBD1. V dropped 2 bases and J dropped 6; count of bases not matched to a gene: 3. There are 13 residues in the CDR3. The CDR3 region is CASSLRQGDGYTF. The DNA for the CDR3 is TGTGCCAGCAGTTTAAGACAGGGCGATGGCTACACCTTC.

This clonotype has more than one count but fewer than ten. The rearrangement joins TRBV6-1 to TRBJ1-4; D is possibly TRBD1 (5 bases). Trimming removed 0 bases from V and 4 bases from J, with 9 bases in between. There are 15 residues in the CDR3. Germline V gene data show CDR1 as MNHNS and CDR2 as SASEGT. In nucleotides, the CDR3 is TGTGCCAGCAGTGAAGCCCAAGGGGTTAATGAAAAACTGTTTTTT. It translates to CASSEAQGVNEKLFF.

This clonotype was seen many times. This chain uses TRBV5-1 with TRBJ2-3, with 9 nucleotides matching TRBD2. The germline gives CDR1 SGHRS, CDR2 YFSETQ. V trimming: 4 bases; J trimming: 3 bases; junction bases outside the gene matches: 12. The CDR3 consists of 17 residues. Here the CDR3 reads CASSLGNSGRGTDTQYF. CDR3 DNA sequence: TGCGCCAGCAGCCTCGGGAATAGCGGGAGAGGGACAGATACGCAGTATTTT.

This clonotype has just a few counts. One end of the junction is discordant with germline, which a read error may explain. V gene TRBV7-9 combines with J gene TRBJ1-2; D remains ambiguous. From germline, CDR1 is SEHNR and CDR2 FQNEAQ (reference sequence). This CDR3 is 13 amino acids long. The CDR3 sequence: CASSPLEGYGHTF. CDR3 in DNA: TGTGCCAGCAGCCCCCTGGAAGGGTATGGCCACACCTTC.

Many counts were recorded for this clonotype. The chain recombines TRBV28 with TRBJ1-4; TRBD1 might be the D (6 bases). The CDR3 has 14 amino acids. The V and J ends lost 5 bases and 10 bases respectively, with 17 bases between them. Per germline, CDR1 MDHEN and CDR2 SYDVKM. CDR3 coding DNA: TGTGCCAGCAGTCTGACACAGGGTTTTGGAAAACTGTTTTTT. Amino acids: CASSLTQGFGKLFF.

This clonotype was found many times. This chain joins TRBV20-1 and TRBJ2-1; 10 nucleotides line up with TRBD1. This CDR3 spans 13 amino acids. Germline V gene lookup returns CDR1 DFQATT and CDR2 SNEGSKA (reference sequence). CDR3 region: CRVDRGLDNEQFF. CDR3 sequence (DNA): TGCAGGGTTGACAGGGGGCTCGACAATGAGCAGTTCTTC.

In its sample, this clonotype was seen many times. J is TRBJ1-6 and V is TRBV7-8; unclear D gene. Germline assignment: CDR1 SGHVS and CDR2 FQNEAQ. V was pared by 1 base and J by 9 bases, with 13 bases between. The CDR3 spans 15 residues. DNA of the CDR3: TGTGCCAGCAGCTTAGACACGGCCGCAAGTTCACCCCTCCACTTT. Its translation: CASSLDTAASSPLHF.

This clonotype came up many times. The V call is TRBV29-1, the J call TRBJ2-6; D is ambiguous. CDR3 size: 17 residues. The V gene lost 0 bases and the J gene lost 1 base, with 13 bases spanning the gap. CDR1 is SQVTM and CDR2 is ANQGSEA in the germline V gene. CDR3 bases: TGCAGCGTTGAAGAGTTCAAATCCCGGTCTGGGGCCAACGTCCTGACTTTC. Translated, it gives CSVEEFKSRSGANVLTF.